Following are 24 T cell receptor beta chains from one sample sequenced in a study of blood T cell repertoires in COVID-19. Here immunoSEQ multiplex PCR was the method, and the copy in TCRdb shows in-frame clones only, minus some. This table has approximately 230,000 clones, about 88% appearing once. The sample was peripheral blood. These receptors were collected from a woman in her thirties or forties who had recovered from COVID-19.

The gene calls are TRBV4-1 and TRBJ2-5, with D unresolved. Per germline, CDR1 MGHRA and CDR2 YSYEKL. Trimming cost V 0 bases and J 2 bases, with 13 bases left between them. The CDR3 sequence is 16 residues long. The CDR3 DNA reads TGCGCCAGCAGCCAAGATCTCACAAGGAGACAAGAGACCCAGTACTTC. Its protein is CASSQDLTRRQETQYF.

V and J are TRBV10-3 and TRBJ1-5, with TRBD1 as a possible D gene (5 bases). This CDR3 comprises 15 residues. Trimming took 8 bases from V and 1 from J, leaving 15 bases between them. Germline CDR1 and CDR2: ENHRY and SYGVKD. The CDR3 sequence: CAIAQGLTSNQPQHF. As DNA, the CDR3 is TGTGCCATCGCTCAGGGACTTACCAGCAATCAGCCCCAGCATTTT.

This clone was detected a few times. The chain combines TRBV11-3 with TRBJ2-7; the match to TRBD1 covers 8 bases. This CDR3 comprises 15 residues. Germline V gene data show CDR1 as SGHNT and CDR2 as YENEEA. Trimming at V came to 4 bases and at J to 5 bases, leaving 10 bases not matched to a gene. The CDR3 nucleotides are TGTGCCAGCAGCTCCCCGGGCAGGGGGCTCGACGAGCAGTACTTC. Its translation: CASSSPGRGLDEQYF.

The chain carries TRBV27 and TRBJ2-2, with no clear D. The V and J ends lost 1 base and 2 bases respectively, with 8 bases between them. Germline CDR1 reads MNHEY; CDR2 reads SMNVEV (reference sequence). CDR3 length: 15 residues. The CDR3 protein is CASSLFPVNTGELFF. CDR3 sequence (DNA): TGTGCCAGCAGTTTATTCCCCGTTAACACCGGGGAGCTGTTTTTT.

V and J are TRBV4-1 and TRBJ1-2; D is unclear. There are 18 residues in the CDR3. Germline values: CDR1 MGHRA, CDR2 YSYEKL. V lost 0 bases and J 0 bases, leaving 17 bases between the germline ends. CDR3 residues: CASSQEFIGTAPNYGYTF. The CDR3 DNA follows: TGCGCCAGCAGCCAAGAATTTATCGGAACAGCCCCTAACTATGGCTACACCTTC.

The chain employs TRBV3-1 (or the pseudogene TRBV3-2) and TRBJ1-5, with no clear D. Trimming left V 4 bases short and J 9 bases short, with 22 bases between. Germline values: CDR1 LGHDT, CDR2 YNNKEL (reference sequence). CDR3 size: 16 residues. Here the CDR3 reads CASSRGADGSELPQHF. The DNA for the CDR3 is TGTGCCAGCAGCCGGGGAGCGGACGGGAGCGAGTTGCCCCAGCATTTT.

The chain carries TRBV30 and TRBJ1-4; possibly TRBD1 for D (6 bases). CDR3 length: 15 residues. V dropped 0 bases and J dropped 7 bases, with 15 bases sitting between them. Germline V lookup: CDR1 GTSNPN, CDR2 SVGIG (reference sequence). This chain's CDR3 is CAWSVGGNQGEKLFF. CDR3 sequence (DNA): TGTGCCTGGAGTGTAGGGGGAAATCAGGGTGAAAAACTGTTTTTT.

The V gene is TRBV18, the J gene TRBJ2-7, with 13 bases aligning to TRBD2. CDR1 is KGHSH, CDR2 LQKENI, per germline. V lost 3 bases, J lost 4 bases, and 3 bases stayed unmatched. The CDR3 length is 15 residues. CDR3 loop: CASSPGLAGAYEQYF. CDR3 coding DNA: TGTGCCAGCTCACCCGGACTAGCGGGGGCTTACGAGCAGTACTTC.

The chain couples TRBV5-1 to TRBJ2-1; a weak D match, TRBD1 (5 bases). Germline loops: CDR1 SGHRS, CDR2 YFSETQ. The CDR3 sequence is 16 residues long. V was pared by 0 bases and J by 5 bases, with 15 bases between. DNA of the CDR3: TGCGCCAGCAGCTTGGTTTCTGGGGCTTTAGACAATGAGCAGTTCTTC. This sequence encodes CASSLVSGALDNEQFF.

The chain joins TRBV5-6 to TRBJ1-6, with D maybe TRBD1 (5 bases). The germline V gene has CDR1 SGHDT and CDR2 YYEEEE. Trimming took 3 bases from V and 9 from J, leaving 13 bases between them. CDR3 length equals 14 residues. The CDR3 protein is CASSYAGTFSPLHF. The CDR3 DNA reads as TGTGCCAGCAGCTATGCCGGGACTTTTTCACCCCTCCACTTT.

This chain uses TRBV6-2 or TRBV6-3 with TRBJ2-5; 8 nucleotides align to TRBD1. This CDR3 region has 15 residues. Germline lookup yields CDR1 MNHEY and CDR2 SVGEGT. V lost 1 base, J lost 4 bases, and 5 bases stayed unmatched. The CDR3: CASSYFQGAGETQYF. The CDR3 DNA sequence: TGTGCCAGCAGTTACTTCCAGGGGGCTGGAGAGACCCAGTACTTC.

The rearrangement uses TRBV4-3 and TRBJ2-1; TRBD2 aligns across 9 bases. With 3 bases clipped from V and 3 bases from J, the junction kept 15 bases outside the gene matches. The CDR3 has 19 amino acids. Per the germline V gene, CDR1 is LGHNA and CDR2 is YSLEER. The CDR3 sequence is CASSQNAGGPLPIYNEQFF. As DNA, the CDR3 is TGCGCCAGCAGCCAGAACGCGGGAGGGCCCCTCCCAATCTACAATGAGCAGTTCTTC.

The rearrangement uses TRBV6-1 and TRBJ1-3; 7 bases fit TRBD1. V was pared by 5 bases and J by 4 bases, with 5 bases of the junction left unmatched. Germline loops: CDR1 MNHNS, CDR2 SASEGT. This CDR3 has 14 amino acids. Written as DNA, the CDR3 is TGTGCCAGCAGTTTTAGGGGGCTGGGAAACACCATATATTTT. Translating gives CASSFRGLGNTIYF.

The rearrangement links TRBV7-9 to TRBJ2-1, with D possibly matching TRBD1 (5 bases). Germline CDR1 is SEHNR and CDR2 is FQNEAQ (reference sequence). Trimming left V 5 bases short and J 3 bases short, with 11 bases between. The CDR3 is 14 amino acids. The CDR3 DNA is TGTGCCAGCAGCGTGACAGCCGGCTACAATGAGCAGTTCTTC. Protein product: CASSVTAGYNEQFF.

This clone was counted between two and nine times. The genes are TRBV12-5 and TRBJ2-7, with 8 positions matching TRBD1. This CDR3 contains 15 residues. The J segment lost 4 bases and the V segment lost 4 bases, leaving 9 bases of the junction unmatched. Germline-derived CDR1 and CDR2 are LGHNT and FRNRAP. CDR3 coding DNA: TGTGCTAGTGGTTCCTACGACAGGGGAAGGTACGAGCAGTACTTC. Translated, it gives CASGSYDRGRYEQYF.

This clone was observed a single time. This chain joins TRBV4-2 and TRBJ1-5; 8 positions match TRBD1. Trimming at V came to 0 bases and at J to 2 bases, leaving 6 bases not matched to a gene. This CDR3 has 17 amino acids. CDR1 and CDR2 (germline): LGHNA, YNFKEQ. The CDR3 DNA is TGTGCCAGCAGCCAAGACAGGGGGCGCGTTGGCAATCAGCCCCAGCATTTT. This encodes CASSQDRGRVGNQPQHF.

The chain is built from TRBV28 and TRBJ2-1; TRBD1 might be the D (5 bases). V was shortened by 3 bases and J by 10 bases, with 10 bases between the two germline ends. CDR3 length equals 12 residues. Germline V gene data show CDR1 as MDHEN and CDR2 as SYDVKM. Written as DNA, the CDR3 is TGTGCCAGCAGTTTCGCCTGGGGCGAGCAGTTCTTC. Its protein is CASSFAWGEQFF.

The chain couples TRBV24-1 to TRBJ2-1; 12 bases match TRBD2. Per germline, CDR1 KGHDR and CDR2 SFDVKD. Germline trimming cut 4 bases from V and 8 bases from J; bases unmatched to any gene: 8. The CDR3 is made up of 16 amino acids. The CDR3 loop reads CATSDAKTSGSYEQFF. The CDR3, as DNA: TGTGCCACCAGTGACGCTAAGACTAGCGGGAGCTATGAGCAGTTCTTC.

The V and J genes are TRBV25-1 and TRBJ2-7, with 7 bases that match TRBD1. The ends lost 5 bases at V and 0 bases at J; junction bases unmatched: 7. Germline CDR1 MGHDK, CDR2 SYGVNS. The CDR3 is 15 residues long. CDR3 sequence reads: CASSRRTGSSYEQYF. CDR3 in DNA: TGTGCCAGCAGTAGGAGGACAGGCAGCTCCTACGAGCAGTACTTC.

CDR3: CASSHVGVGEKLFF. The CDR3 DNA sequence: TGCGCCAGCAGCCATGTCGGAGTTGGCGAAAAACTGTTTTTT. The genes are TRBV4-1 and TRBJ1-4; no clear D. There are 14 residues in the CDR3. V was pared by 3 bases and J by 8 bases, with 13 bases between. From germline, CDR1 is MGHRA and CDR2 YSYEKL.

The genes are TRBV12-3 or TRBV12-4 and TRBJ2-5, with D maybe TRBD2 (5 bases). V gave up 5 bases and J gave up 1 base, with 8 bases separating them. This CDR3 region has 13 residues. CDR3 amino acids: CASSPGTQETQYF. CDR3 DNA: TGTGCCAGCAGTCCGGGAACCCAAGAGACCCAGTACTTC.

The chain recombines TRBV2 with TRBJ2-7; 8 bases map to TRBD1. The CDR3 has 13 residues. V gave up 4 bases and J gave up 3 bases; unmatched junction bases: 2. CDR1 and CDR2 from the germline V gene are SNHLY and FYNNEI. The CDR3: CASSADRGYEQYF. CDR3 bases: TGTGCCAGCAGTGCCGACAGGGGCTACGAGCAGTACTTC.

This chain links TRBV29-1 with TRBJ2-7; 7 nucleotides line up with TRBD1. V lost 6 bases, J lost 4 bases, and 9 bases stayed unmatched. CDR3 length equals 13 residues. Germline-derived CDR1 and CDR2 are SQVTM and ANQGSEA. This chain's CDR3 is CSVTRQGVYEQYF. CDR3 coding DNA: TGCAGCGTAACAAGACAGGGAGTTTACGAGCAGTACTTC.

This clone has only one observation. This chain uses TRBV5-1 with TRBJ2-2; 9 positions agree with TRBD2. This CDR3 comprises 19 residues. Germline values: CDR1 SGHRS, CDR2 YFSETQ. V dropped 4 bases and J dropped 1; count of bases not matched to a gene: 14. The CDR3 loop is CASSRGIGSGRGNTGELFF. As DNA, the CDR3 is TGCGCCAGCAGCCGGGGGATTGGTAGCGGGAGAGGGAACACCGGGGAGCTGTTTTTT.